Below are 4 T cell receptor beta chains sequenced from a single sample in a study of blood T cell repertoires in COVID-19. The assay was immunoSEQ multiplex PCR, and TCRdb's table has in-frame clones only and misses some. The sample has about 280,000 clones; 91% are singletons. The sequenced sample consisted of PBMCs or T cells enriched from blood (not recorded which). These receptors came from a man aged 40-49 years who had been exposed to COVID-19.

The CDR3 region is CASSVETGSYEQYF. In DNA form, the CDR3 reads TGCGCCAGCAGTGTCGAGACAGGCTCCTACGAGCAGTACTTC. V gene TRBV10-2 combines with J gene TRBJ2-7; D may be TRBD1 (6 bases). The CDR3 spans 14 residues. Looked up from germline, CDR1 is WSHSY and CDR2 is SAAADI. The germline V and J ends were trimmed by 4 bases and 0 bases, with 10 bases remaining between them.

The chain recombines TRBV13 with TRBJ2-7; 10 nucleotides line up with TRBD1. V shed 4 bases and J 4 bases; nucleotides not matched to a gene: 7. Germline V gene sequence: CDR1 PRHDT, CDR2 FYEKMQ (reference sequence). This CDR3 comprises 15 residues. The CDR3 spells CASSSRQGAWYEQYF. CDR3 DNA: TGTGCCAGCAGCTCACGACAGGGGGCATGGTACGAGCAGTACTTC.

The V and J genes are TRBV5-4 and TRBJ1-6; D may be TRBD1 (5 bases). The V and J ends lost 5 bases and 3 bases respectively, with 9 bases between them. Germline V gene data show CDR1 as SGHNT and CDR2 as YYREEE (reference sequence). The CDR3 sequence is 14 residues long. CDR3 bases: TGTGCCAGCAGTGACAGATACTATAATTCACCCCTCCACTTT. Residues: CASSDRYYNSPLHF.

This sequence joins TRBV6-1 and TRBJ1-4; no clear D. The ends were cut back, 1 base at V and 3 bases at J, with 9 bases in the middle. CDR1 is MNHNS, CDR2 SASEGT, per germline. This CDR3 is 15 amino acids long. CDR3 coding DNA: TGTGCCAGCAGTGAAGTTCAGGCAGCTAATGAAAAACTGTTTTTT. Translation gives CASSEVQAANEKLFF.